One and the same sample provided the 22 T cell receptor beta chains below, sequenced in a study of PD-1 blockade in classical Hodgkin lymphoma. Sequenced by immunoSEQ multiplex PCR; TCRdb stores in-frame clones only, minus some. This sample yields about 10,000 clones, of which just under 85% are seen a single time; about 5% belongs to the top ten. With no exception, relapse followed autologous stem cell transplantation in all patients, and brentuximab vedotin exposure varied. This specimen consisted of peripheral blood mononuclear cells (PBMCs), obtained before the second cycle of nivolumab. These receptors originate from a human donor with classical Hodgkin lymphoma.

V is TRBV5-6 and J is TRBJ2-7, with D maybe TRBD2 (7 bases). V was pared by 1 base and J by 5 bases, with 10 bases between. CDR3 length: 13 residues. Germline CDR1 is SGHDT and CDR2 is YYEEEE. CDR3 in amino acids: CASSLRGAHEQYF. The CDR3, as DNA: TGTGCCAGCAGCTTGCGGGGGGCTCACGAGCAGTACTTC.

The CDR3 coding sequence is TGCGCCAGCAGCTGGGGGGGAACTCGCCAAGAGACCCAGTACTTC. It translates to CASSWGGTRQETQYF. The chain recombines TRBV5-1 with TRBJ2-5, with 7 bases matching TRBD2. Germline CDR1 is SGHRS and CDR2 is YFSETQ. The ends lost 3 bases at V and 1 base at J; junction bases unmatched: 6. The CDR3 loop spans 15 amino acids.

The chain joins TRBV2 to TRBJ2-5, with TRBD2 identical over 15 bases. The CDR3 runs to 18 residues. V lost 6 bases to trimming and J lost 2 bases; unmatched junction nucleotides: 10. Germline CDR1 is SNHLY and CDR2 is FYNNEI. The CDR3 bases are TGTGCCAGCAGGGTCGGGACTAGCGGGGGGACAAATCAAGAGACCCAGTACTTC. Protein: CASRVGTSGGTNQETQYF.

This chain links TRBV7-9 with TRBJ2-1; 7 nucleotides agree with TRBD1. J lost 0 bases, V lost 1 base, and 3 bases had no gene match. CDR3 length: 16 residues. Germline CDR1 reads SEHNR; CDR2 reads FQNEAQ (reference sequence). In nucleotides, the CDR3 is TGTGCCAGCAGCTTAGGAGGGACAGCCTCCTACAATGAGCAGTTCTTC. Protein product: CASSLGGTASYNEQFF.

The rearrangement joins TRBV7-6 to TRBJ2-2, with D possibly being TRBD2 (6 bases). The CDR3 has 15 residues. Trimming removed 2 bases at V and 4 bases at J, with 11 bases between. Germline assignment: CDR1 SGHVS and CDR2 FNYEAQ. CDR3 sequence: CASSLRDSFTGELFF. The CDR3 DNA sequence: TGTGCCAGCAGCTTAAGGGACTCCTTCACCGGGGAGCTGTTTTTT.

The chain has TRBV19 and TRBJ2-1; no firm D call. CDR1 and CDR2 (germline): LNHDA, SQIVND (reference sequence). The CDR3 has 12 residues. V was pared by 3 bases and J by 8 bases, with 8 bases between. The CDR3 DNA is TGTGCCAGTAGTATTGCACTCGATGAGCAGTTCTTC. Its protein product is CASSIALDEQFF.

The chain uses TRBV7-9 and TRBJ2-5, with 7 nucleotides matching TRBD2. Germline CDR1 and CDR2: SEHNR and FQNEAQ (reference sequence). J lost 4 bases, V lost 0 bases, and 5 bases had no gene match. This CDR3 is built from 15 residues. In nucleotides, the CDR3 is TGTGCCAGCAGCTTAGCGGGAGGGATGGGAGAGACCCAGTACTTC. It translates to CASSLAGGMGETQYF.

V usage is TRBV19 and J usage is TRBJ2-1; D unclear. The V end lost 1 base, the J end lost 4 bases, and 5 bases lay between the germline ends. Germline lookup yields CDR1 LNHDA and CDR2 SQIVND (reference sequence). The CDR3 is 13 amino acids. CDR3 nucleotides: TGTGCCAGTAGTATAGGCAATTACAATGAGCAGTTCTTC. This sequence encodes CASSIGNYNEQFF. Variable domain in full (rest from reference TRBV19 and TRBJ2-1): DGGITQSPKYLFRKEGQNVTLSCEQNLNHDAMYWYRQDPGQGLRLIYYSQIVNDFQKGDIAEGYSVSREKKESFPLTVTSAQKNPTAFYLCASSIGNYNEQFFGPGTRLTVL.

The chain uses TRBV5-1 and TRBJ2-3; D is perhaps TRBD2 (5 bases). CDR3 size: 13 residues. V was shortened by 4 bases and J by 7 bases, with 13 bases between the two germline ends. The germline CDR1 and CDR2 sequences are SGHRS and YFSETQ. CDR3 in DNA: TGCGCCAGCAGCCTAGACACTAGGTATACGCAGTATTTT. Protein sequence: CASSLDTRYTQYF. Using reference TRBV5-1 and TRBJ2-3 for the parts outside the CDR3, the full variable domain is KAGVTQTPRYLIKTRGQQVTLSCSPISGHRSVSWYQQTPGQGLQFLFEYFSETQRNKGNFPGRFSGRQFSNSRSEMNVSTLELGDSALYLCASSLDTRYTQYFGPGTRLTVL.

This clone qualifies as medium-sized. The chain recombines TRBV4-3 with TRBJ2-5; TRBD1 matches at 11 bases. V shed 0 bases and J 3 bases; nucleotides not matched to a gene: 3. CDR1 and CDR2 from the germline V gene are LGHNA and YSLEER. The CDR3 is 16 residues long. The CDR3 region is CASSQDPGQGEETQYF. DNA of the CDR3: TGCGCCAGCAGCCAAGATCCGGGACAGGGGGAAGAGACCCAGTACTTC.

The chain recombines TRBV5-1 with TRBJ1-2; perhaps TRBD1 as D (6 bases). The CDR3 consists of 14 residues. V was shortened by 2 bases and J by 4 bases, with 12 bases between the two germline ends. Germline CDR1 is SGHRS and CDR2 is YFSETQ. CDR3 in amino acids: CASSLTGIGYGYTF. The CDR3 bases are TGCGCCAGCAGCTTAACAGGGATAGGCTATGGCTACACCTTC. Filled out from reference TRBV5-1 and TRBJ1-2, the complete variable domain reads KAGVTQTPRYLIKTRGQQVTLSCSPISGHRSVSWYQQTPGQGLQFLFEYFSETQRNKGNFPGRFSGRQFSNSRSEMNVSTLELGDSALYLCASSLTGIGYGYTFGSGTRLTVV.

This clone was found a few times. CDR3 protein: CASSELPGVKTDTQYF. CDR3 in DNA: TGTGCCAGCAGTGAATTACCGGGGGTGAAAACAGATACGCAGTATTTT. The chain combines TRBV6-1 with TRBJ2-3; D perhaps matches TRBD2 (6 bases). V was cut by 2 bases and J by 3 bases, with 15 bases left in between. CDR1 is MNHNS and CDR2 is SASEGT in the germline V gene. The CDR3 has 16 amino acids.

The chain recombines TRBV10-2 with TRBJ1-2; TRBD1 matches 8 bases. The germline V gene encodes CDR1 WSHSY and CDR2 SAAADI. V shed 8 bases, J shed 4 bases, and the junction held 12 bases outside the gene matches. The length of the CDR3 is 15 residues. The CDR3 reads CASGQGPLPFYGYTF. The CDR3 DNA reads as TGCGCCAGCGGACAGGGACCACTCCCATTCTATGGCTACACCTTC.

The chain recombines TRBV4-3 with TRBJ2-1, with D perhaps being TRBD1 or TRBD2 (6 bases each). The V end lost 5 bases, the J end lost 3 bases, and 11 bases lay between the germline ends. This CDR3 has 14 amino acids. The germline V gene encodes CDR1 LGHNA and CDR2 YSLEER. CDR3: CASSLGGGYNEQFF. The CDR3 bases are TGCGCCAGCAGCTTAGGGGGAGGCTACAATGAGCAGTTCTTC.

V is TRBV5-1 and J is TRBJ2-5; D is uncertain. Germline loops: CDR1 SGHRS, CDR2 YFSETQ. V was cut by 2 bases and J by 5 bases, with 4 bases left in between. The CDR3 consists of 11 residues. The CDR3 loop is CASSFHETQYF. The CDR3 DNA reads TGCGCCAGCAGCTTCCACGAGACCCAGTACTTC.

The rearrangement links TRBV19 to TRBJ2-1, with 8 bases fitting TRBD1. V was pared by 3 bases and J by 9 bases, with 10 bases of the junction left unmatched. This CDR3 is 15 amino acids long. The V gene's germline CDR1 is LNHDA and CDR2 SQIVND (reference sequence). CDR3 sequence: CASSMGTGVIIEQFF. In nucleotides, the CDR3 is TGTGCCAGTAGTATGGGGACAGGAGTAATTATTGAGCAGTTCTTC.

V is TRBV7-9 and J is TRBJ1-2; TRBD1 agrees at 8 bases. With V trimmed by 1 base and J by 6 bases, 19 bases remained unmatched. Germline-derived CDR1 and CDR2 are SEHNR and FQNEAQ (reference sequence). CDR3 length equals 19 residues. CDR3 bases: TGTGCCAGCAGCTTAGATTTGATAGGGACAGGAGCTGAGACTCATGGCTACACCTTC. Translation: CASSLDLIGTGAETHGYTF.

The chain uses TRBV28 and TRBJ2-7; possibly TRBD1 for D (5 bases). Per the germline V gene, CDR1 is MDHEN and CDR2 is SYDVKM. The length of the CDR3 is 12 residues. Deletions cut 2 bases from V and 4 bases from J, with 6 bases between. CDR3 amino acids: CASSLAGYEQYF. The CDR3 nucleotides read TGTGCCAGCAGTTTAGCAGGGTACGAGCAGTACTTC.

The CDR3 reads CASSYGGSIQYF. The CDR3 nucleotides read TGTGCCAGCAGTTACGGTGGTTCTATCCAGTATTTT. The chain recombines TRBV6-5 with TRBJ2-3; D gene unclear. CDR3 length: 12 amino acids. Between the trimmed V and J ends, which lost 2 bases and 12 bases, there was a span of 12 bases. CDR1 is MNHEY and CDR2 is SVGAGI in the germline V gene.

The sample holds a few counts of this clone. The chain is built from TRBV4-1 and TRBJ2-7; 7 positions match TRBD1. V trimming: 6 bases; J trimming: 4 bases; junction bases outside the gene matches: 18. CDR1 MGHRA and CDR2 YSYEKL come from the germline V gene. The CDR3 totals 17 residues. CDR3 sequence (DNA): TGCGCCAGCAGTTTAAGGGGTCCAAGGGGGCGGACGTACGAGCAGTACTTC. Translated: CASSLRGPRGRTYEQYF.

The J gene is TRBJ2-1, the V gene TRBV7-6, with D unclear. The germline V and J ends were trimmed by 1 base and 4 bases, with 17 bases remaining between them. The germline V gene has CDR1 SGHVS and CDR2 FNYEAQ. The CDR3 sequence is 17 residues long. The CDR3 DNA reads TGTGCCAGCAGCTTAGAGACGTCGGCGTTACATTACAATGAGCAGTTCTTC. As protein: CASSLETSALHYNEQFF.

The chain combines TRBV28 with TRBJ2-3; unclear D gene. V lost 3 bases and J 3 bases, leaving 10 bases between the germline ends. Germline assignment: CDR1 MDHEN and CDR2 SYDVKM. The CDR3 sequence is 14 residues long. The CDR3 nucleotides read TGTGCCAGCAGTTTCGTGATGGGGACAGATACGCAGTATTTT. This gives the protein CASSFVMGTDTQYF.